This T cell receptor beta chain came from a study of T cell changes during pregnancy in multiple sclerosis. The CDR3 runs 19 residues. The V gene's germline CDR1 is MRHNA and CDR2 SNTAGT. The V end was cut by 0 bases, the J end by 3 bases, with 20 bases between. TCRdb's copy holds only in-frame clones and misses some; the assay was immunoSEQ multiplex PCR. The table shows 70,000 to 95,000 clones, with 94% occurring only once. Sequenced material: peripheral blood, taken in the third trimester of pregnancy. The V call is TRBV6-4, the J call TRBJ2-2; D gene ambiguous. The TCR sequence derives from a female donor with multiple sclerosis, enrolled in a pregnancy study. CDR3 amino acids: CASSDSKSSLAADTGELFF. The CDR3 DNA sequence: TGTGCCAGCAGTGACTCGAAATCGAGTCTGGCGGCTGACACCGGGGAGCTGTTTTTT.